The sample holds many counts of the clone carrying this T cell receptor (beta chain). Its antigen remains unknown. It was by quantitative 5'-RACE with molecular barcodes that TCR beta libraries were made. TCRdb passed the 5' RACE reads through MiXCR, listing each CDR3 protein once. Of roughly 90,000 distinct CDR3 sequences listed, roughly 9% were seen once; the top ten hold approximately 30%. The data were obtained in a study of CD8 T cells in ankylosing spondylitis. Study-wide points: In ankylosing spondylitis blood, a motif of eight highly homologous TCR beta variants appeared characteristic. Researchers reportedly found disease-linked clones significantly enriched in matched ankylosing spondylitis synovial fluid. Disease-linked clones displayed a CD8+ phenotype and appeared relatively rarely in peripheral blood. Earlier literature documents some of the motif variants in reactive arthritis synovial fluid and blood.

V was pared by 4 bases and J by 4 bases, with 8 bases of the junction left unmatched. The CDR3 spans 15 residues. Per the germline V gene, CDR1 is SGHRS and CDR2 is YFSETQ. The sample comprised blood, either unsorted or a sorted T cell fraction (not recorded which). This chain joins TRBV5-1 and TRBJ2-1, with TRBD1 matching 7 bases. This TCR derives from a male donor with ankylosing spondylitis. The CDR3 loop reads CASSASTGPYNEQFF. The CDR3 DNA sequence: TGCGCCAGCAGCGCCTCGACAGGGCCGTACAATGAGCAGTTCTTC.